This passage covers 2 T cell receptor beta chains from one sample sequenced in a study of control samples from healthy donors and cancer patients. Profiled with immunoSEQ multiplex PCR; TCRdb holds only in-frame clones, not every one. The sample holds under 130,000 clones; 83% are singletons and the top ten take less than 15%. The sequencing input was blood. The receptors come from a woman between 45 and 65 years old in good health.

CDR3 nucleotide sequence: TGTGCCAGCAGTGTTGATAGCCTGGGGACCCAGTACTTC. Translating gives CASSVDSLGTQYF. V gene TRBV2 combines with J gene TRBJ2-5; D gene unclear. The V and J ends lost 4 bases and 7 bases respectively, with 13 bases between them. CDR1 is SNHLY, CDR2 FYNNEI, per germline. This CDR3 has 13 amino acids.

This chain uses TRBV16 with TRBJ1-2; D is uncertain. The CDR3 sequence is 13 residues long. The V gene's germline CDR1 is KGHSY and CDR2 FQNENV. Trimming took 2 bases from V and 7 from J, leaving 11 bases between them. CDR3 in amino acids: CASSQNGGFGYTF. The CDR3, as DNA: TGTGCCAGCAGCCAAAACGGAGGGTTTGGCTACACCTTC.